These 17 T cell receptor beta chains were all obtained from the same sample, sequenced in a study of T cells in Graves' hyperthyroidism and ophthalmopathy. The CDR3 regions of TCR beta were amplified from RNA transcripts. In the first-round RT-PCR of the TCR CDR3, the HTBI primer set was used. TCRdb re-called the multiplex PCR reads with MiXCR, one entry per CDR3 protein. The sample has fewer than 500,000 distinct CDR3 sequences, more than 14% seen once; the top ten hold 15% to 20%. Sequenced input: blood. These receptors were taken from a woman aged 25 to 39 with Graves' ophthalmopathy.

This clonotype was observed many times. The chain is built from TRBV30 and TRBJ2-7; D is unclear. The CDR3 sequence is 13 residues long. Looked up from germline, CDR1 is GTSNPN and CDR2 is SVGIG (reference sequence). Trimming removed 3 bases from V and 4 bases from J, with 13 bases in between. The CDR3 loop is CAWRAAHAYEQYF. The CDR3 DNA is TGTGCCTGGAGGGCCGCTCATGCGTACGAGCAGTACTTC.

The rearrangement uses TRBV5-1 and TRBJ1-1; tentatively, D is TRBD1 (6 bases). CDR3 length: 13 residues. Germline V gene lookup returns CDR1 SGHRS and CDR2 YFSETQ. Trimming shortened V by 7 bases and J by 0 bases, and 10 bases separated the two germline ends. The CDR3 spells CASRGGMNTEAFF. DNA of the CDR3: TGCGCCAGCCGGGGGGGCATGAACACTGAAGCTTTCTTT. Full variable domain (rest looked up from reference TRBV5-1 and TRBJ1-1): KAGVTQTPRYLIKTRGQQVTLSCSPISGHRSVSWYQQTPGQGLQFLFEYFSETQRNKGNFPGRFSGRQFSNSRSEMNVSTLELGDSALYLCASRGGMNTEAFFGQGTRLTVV.

At least ten counts were recorded for this clonotype. The chain couples TRBV7-3 to TRBJ2-3; D is ambiguous. Looked up from germline, CDR1 is SGHTA and CDR2 is FQGTGA. Trimming shortened V by 1 base and J by 5 bases, and 7 bases separated the two germline ends. This CDR3 spans 13 amino acids. This CDR3 reads CASSLINGDTQYF. Written as DNA, the CDR3 is TGTGCCAGCAGCTTAATAAACGGAGATACGCAGTATTTT.

The J gene is TRBJ2-1, the V gene TRBV14; 7 nucleotides align to TRBD2. The CDR3 has 15 residues. V was pared by 8 bases and J by 4 bases, with 11 bases of the junction left unmatched. CDR1 SGHDN and CDR2 FVKESK come from the germline V gene. Here the CDR3 DNA reads TGTGCCAGCTTACCGTATAGGGAGGGTTACAATGAGCAGTTCTTC. Encoded protein: CASLPYREGYNEQFF.

This clonotype has at least ten counts. The chain has TRBV20-1 and TRBJ2-5; 12 bases are a match to TRBD2. This CDR3 has 17 amino acids. CDR1 and CDR2 from the germline V gene are DFQATT and SNEGSKA (reference sequence). V was clipped by 8 bases and J by 1 base; unmatched bases: 14. The CDR3 DNA reads TGCAGTTTGGCCTTGACTAGCGGGGGACTCTCCCAAGAGACCCAGTACTTC. Translation gives CSLALTSGGLSQETQYF.

This clonotype was seen a few times. The chain joins TRBV24-1 to TRBJ1-2; 8 positions match TRBD1. V lost 4 bases, J lost 14 bases, and 8 bases stayed unmatched. Germline lookup yields CDR1 KGHDR and CDR2 SFDVKD. The CDR3 consists of 12 residues. Here the CDR3 reads CATSDLPGQVTF. The CDR3 DNA sequence: TGTGCCACCAGTGACCTACCGGGACAGGTAACCTTC.

This clonotype was seen repeatedly, ten times or more. The chain is built from TRBV30 and TRBJ1-5; D is unclear. The ends were cut back, 0 bases at V and 2 bases at J, with 17 bases in the middle. CDR1 GTSNPN and CDR2 SVGIG come from the germline V gene (reference sequence). CDR3 length: 17 amino acids. For the CDR3, the DNA is TGTGCCTGGAGTGTTGGGCAGACCAGTATTGGCAATCAGCCCCAGCATTTT. Translation: CAWSVGQTSIGNQPQHF.

This clonotype was counted at least ten times. The chain uses TRBV2 and TRBJ1-2, with 8 nucleotides matching TRBD1. Germline V gene sequence: CDR1 SNHLY, CDR2 FYNNEI. The CDR3 is made up of 15 amino acids. J was trimmed by 5 bases and V by 2 bases; bases with no gene match: 7. CDR3 sequence: CASSEFVQGGYGYTF. For the CDR3, the DNA is TGTGCCAGCAGTGAATTTGTACAGGGGGGGTATGGCTACACCTTC.

This clonotype was counted only a few times. The V and J genes are TRBV14 and TRBJ1-2; D remains unclear. The CDR3 length is 13 residues. The ends were cut back, 4 bases at V and 2 bases at J, with 8 bases in the middle. Germline CDR1 reads SGHDN; CDR2 reads FVKESK. This CDR3 is CASSRHGNYGYTF. The CDR3 nucleotides are TGTGCCAGCAGCCGCCACGGAAACTATGGCTACACCTTC.

This clonotype has ten or more counts. The rearrangement joins TRBV15 to TRBJ2-5; TRBD1 might be the D (5 bases). This CDR3 region has 17 residues. The V end was cut by 1 base, the J end by 4 bases, with 19 bases between. Per germline, CDR1 LNHNV and CDR2 YYDKDF (reference sequence). CDR3 bases: TGTGCCACCAGCAGAGGTACAGGTCTCTCCTTAGGAGAGACCCAGTACTTC. It codes for CATSRGTGLSLGETQYF.

Of note for this clonotype: A read error may explain this, as a much larger clone is one base away. This chain connects TRBV6-2 or TRBV6-3 to TRBJ1-2; 8 nucleotides agree with TRBD1. CDR3 length: 15 amino acids. V shed 6 bases, J shed 3 bases, and the junction held 9 bases outside the gene matches. Germline values: CDR1 MNHEY, CDR2 SVGEGT. CDR3: CASSDRGRRDYGYTF. CDR3 DNA sequence: TGTGCCAGCAGCGACAGGGGACGGCGGGACTATGGCTACACCTTC.

This clonotype was seen at least ten times. The CDR3 is CASRGLAGDTDTQYF. The CDR3 coding sequence is TGTGCCAGCAGGGGACTAGCGGGGGACACAGATACGCAGTATTTT. The J gene is TRBJ2-3, the V gene TRBV6-2 or TRBV6-3, with 14 bases identical to TRBD2. With 6 bases clipped from V and 2 bases from J, the junction kept 1 base outside the gene matches. Germline lookup yields CDR1 MNHEY and CDR2 SVGEGT. The CDR3 has 15 residues.

At least ten counts were recorded for this clonotype. J is TRBJ1-1 and V is TRBV7-3, with D uncertain. V gave up 2 bases and J gave up 4 bases, with 14 bases separating them. CDR1 is SGHTA, CDR2 FQGTGA, per germline. The CDR3 is 15 residues long. CDR3 residues: CASSLGGLKGTEAFF. The CDR3 region has the DNA TGTGCCAGCAGCTTAGGTGGCCTAAAAGGCACTGAAGCTTTCTTT.

In its sample, this clonotype was seen many times. This chain joins TRBV24-1 and TRBJ2-5; the D is unclear. CDR1 is KGHDR, CDR2 SFDVKD, per germline. Trimming left V 3 bases short and J 7 bases short, with 11 bases between. The CDR3 consists of 13 residues. The CDR3 coding sequence is TGTGCCACCAGTGATACAGAGTGGGGGACCCAGTACTTC. It specifies CATSDTEWGTQYF.

This clonotype has a count of ten or more. The chain carries TRBV19 and TRBJ2-5; 11 nucleotides match TRBD2. There are 15 residues in the CDR3. Per the germline V gene, CDR1 is LNHDA and CDR2 is SQIVND (reference sequence). Trimming at V came to 6 bases and at J to 5 bases, leaving 8 bases not matched to a gene. CDR3 loop: CASRAVGTSGETQYF. The CDR3 DNA reads TGTGCCAGTAGGGCGGTGGGGACTAGCGGTGAGACCCAGTACTTC.

This clonotype was counted many times. At one boundary the junction diverges from the germline segment, which might be a read error. The gene calls are TRBV2 and TRBJ1-2; D unresolved. Germline assignment: CDR1 SNHLY and CDR2 FYNNEI. This CDR3 has 12 residues. The CDR3 coding sequence is TGTGCCAGCAGGGAAGGGAACTATGGCTACACCTTC. Amino acid sequence: CASREGNYGYTF.

This clonotype was detected many times. This chain uses TRBV30 with TRBJ2-1; perhaps TRBD1 as D (6 bases). V lost 5 bases, J lost 8 bases, and 19 bases lay in between. Germline values: CDR1 GTSNPN, CDR2 SVGIG (reference sequence). This CDR3 has 14 residues. The DNA of the CDR3 is TGTGCCTGGTTGACAGGATATGGAATGGATGAGCAGTTCTTC. Protein: CAWLTGYGMDEQFF.